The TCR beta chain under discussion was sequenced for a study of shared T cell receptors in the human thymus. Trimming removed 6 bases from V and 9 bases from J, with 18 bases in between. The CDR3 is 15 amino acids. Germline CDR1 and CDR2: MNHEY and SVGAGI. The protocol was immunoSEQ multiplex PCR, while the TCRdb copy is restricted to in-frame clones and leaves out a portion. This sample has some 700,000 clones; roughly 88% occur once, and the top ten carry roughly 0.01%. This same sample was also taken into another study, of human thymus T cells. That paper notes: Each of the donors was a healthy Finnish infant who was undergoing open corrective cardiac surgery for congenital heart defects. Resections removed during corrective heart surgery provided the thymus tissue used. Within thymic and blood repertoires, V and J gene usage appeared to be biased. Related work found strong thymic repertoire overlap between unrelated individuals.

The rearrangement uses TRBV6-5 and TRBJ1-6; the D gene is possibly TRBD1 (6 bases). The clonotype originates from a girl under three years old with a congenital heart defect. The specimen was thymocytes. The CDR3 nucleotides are TGTGCCAGCAGGGACAGTTTCCGGCCAGGTTCACCCCTCCACTTT. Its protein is CASRDSFRPGSPLHF.